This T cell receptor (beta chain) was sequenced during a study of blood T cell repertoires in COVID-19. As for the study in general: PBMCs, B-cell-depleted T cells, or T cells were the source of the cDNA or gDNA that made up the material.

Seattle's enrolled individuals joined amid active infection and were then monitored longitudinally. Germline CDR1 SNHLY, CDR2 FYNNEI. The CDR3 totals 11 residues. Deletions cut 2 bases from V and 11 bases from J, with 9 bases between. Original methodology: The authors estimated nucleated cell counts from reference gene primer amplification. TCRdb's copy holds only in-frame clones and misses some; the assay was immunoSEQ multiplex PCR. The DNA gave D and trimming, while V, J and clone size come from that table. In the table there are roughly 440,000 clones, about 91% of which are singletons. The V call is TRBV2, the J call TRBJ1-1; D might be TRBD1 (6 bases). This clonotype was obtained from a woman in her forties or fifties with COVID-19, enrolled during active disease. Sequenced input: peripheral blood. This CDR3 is CASSENRAAFF. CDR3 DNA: TGTGCCAGCAGTGAAAACAGGGCCGCTTTCTTT.